A single T cell receptor beta chain is shown here with its context. Its antigen is not identified. TCRdb passed the 5' RACE reads through MiXCR, listing each CDR3 protein once. The sample has more than 45,000 distinct CDR3 sequences, about 5.8% seen once; the top ten hold around 10%. This specimen belongs to a study of spatial heterogeneity in lung cancer. Study background: Averaged across combinations, each unique TCR and UMI pairing appeared more than ten times in raw reads, which were uncorrected.

Germline-derived CDR1 and CDR2 are SGHRS and YFSETQ. There are 14 residues in the CDR3. V was clipped by 0 bases and J by 0 bases, with 4 bases between them. Time point denoted: sample taken at primary tumor resection. Extraction of whole RNA from tumor, nontumor lung or frozen PBMC preceded unsorted sequencing. Overall study findings and caveats: Resection blood, more than follow-up blood, showed ubiquitous expanded tumor TCRs.

The TCR originated in a male donor with early-stage non-small cell lung cancer. This chain connects TRBV5-1 to TRBJ2-1; D not certain. Specimen: PBMCs, collected at surgery. CDR3 protein: CASSLGFSYNEQFF. Written as DNA, the CDR3 is TGCGCCAGCAGCTTGGGGTTCTCCTACAATGAGCAGTTCTTC.